A single sample is the source of the 10 T cell receptor beta chains below, sequenced in a study of T cell responses to AZD1222 COVID-19 vaccine. Sequenced by immunoSEQ multiplex PCR; TCRdb stores in-frame clones only, minus some. This sample has 200,000 or so clones; 93% occur once, and the top ten carry 1%. Sequences were derived from peripheral blood, sampled 28 days after the second AZD1222 dose. These receptors all come from an adult who received the AZD1222 COVID-19 vaccine.

This clone was observed a handful of times. This chain links TRBV19 with TRBJ1-5; D unresolved. The length of the CDR3 is 17 residues. Germline lookup yields CDR1 LNHDA and CDR2 SQIVND (reference sequence). Trimming cost V 0 bases and J 7 bases, with 19 bases left between them. The CDR3 sequence: CASSIDLLTPMEQPQHF. Here the CDR3 DNA reads TGTGCCAGTAGTATAGATCTTCTGACACCCATGGAGCAGCCCCAGCATTTT.

The V gene is TRBV9, the J gene TRBJ1-1; D remains ambiguous. CDR3 size: 12 residues. V was pared by 2 bases and J by 10 bases, with 12 bases between. CDR1 SGDLS and CDR2 YYNGEE come from the germline V gene. CDR3 in amino acids: CASSVSDKAAFF. The CDR3 nucleotides read TGTGCCAGCAGCGTTTCCGACAAGGCAGCTTTCTTT.

The chain joins TRBV7-9 to TRBJ1-6; 8 bases fit TRBD1. CDR1 is SEHNR and CDR2 is FQNEAQ in the germline V gene (reference sequence). This CDR3 spans 16 amino acids. V lost 4 bases, J lost 6 bases, and 8 bases stayed unmatched. The CDR3 region has the DNA TGTGCCAGCAGCTCCCAGGGGGCTGAATTTAATTCACCCCTCCACTTT. It codes for CASSSQGAEFNSPLHF.

This clone came up a few times. The same CDR3 is also encoded by other DNA sequences in this sample. The chain couples TRBV28 to TRBJ1-2; 9 bases are shared with TRBD1. The CDR3 contains 14 residues. Germline V gene data show CDR1 as MDHEN and CDR2 as SYDVKM. The V segment lost 3 bases and the J segment 5 bases; nucleotides outside the gene matches: 4. CDR3 residues: CASSLPGQGYGYTF. For the CDR3, the DNA is TGTGCCAGCAGTTTGCCAGGACAGGGGTATGGCTACACCTTC.

This clone was seen only a few times. The CDR3 DNA sequence: TGCGCCAGCAGCTTGGGGTCTGAAGCTTTCTTT. Protein: CASSLGSEAFF. V and J are TRBV5-1 and TRBJ1-1; D is undetermined. This CDR3 has 11 residues. With 0 bases removed from V and 6 bases from J, the gap between germline ends came to 3 bases. Germline values: CDR1 SGHRS, CDR2 YFSETQ.

The chain employs TRBV2 and TRBJ2-1; 7 bases line up with TRBD1. There are 15 residues in the CDR3. The germline V gene encodes CDR1 SNHLY and CDR2 FYNNEI. Trimming removed 7 bases from V and 2 bases from J; junction bases left unmatched: 8. CDR3 nucleotides: TGTGCCAGCAACCCACGACAGGGCCCCTACAATGAGCAGTTCTTC. Amino acid sequence: CASNPRQGPYNEQFF.

The V call is TRBV2, the J call TRBJ1-1, with D tentatively TRBD1 (5 bases). Germline V CDR1 and CDR2: SNHLY, FYNNEI. The CDR3 sequence is 13 residues long. Trimming left V 6 bases short and J 5 bases short, with 13 bases between. The CDR3 DNA sequence: TGTGCCAGCAGCCTCTCCGGGGGGACTGAAGCTTTCTTT. Protein sequence: CASSLSGGTEAFF.

The chain uses TRBV19 and TRBJ1-5; weak D call: TRBD1 (5 bases). CDR1 LNHDA and CDR2 SQIVND come from the germline V gene (reference sequence). This CDR3 comprises 14 residues. V lost 4 bases and J lost 3, with 10 bases in between. The CDR3 DNA reads as TGTGCCAGTAGTACCCGGGACTACAATCAGCCCCAGCATTTT. It encodes CASSTRDYNQPQHF.

The rearrangement links TRBV2 to TRBJ1-3; maybe TRBD1 (6 bases). This CDR3 is 14 amino acids long. The germline V and J ends were trimmed by 4 bases and 5 bases, with 12 bases remaining between them. Looked up from germline, CDR1 is SNHLY and CDR2 is FYNNEI. The CDR3 DNA sequence: TGTGCCAGCAGTGCAGGGGAGGGGAGAAACACCATATATTTT. Translating gives CASSAGEGRNTIYF.

This chain joins TRBV27 and TRBJ2-3, with D tentatively TRBD1 or TRBD2 (5 bases each). Trimming shortened V by 2 bases and J by 1 base, and 7 bases separated the two germline ends. CDR1 and CDR2 from the germline V gene are MNHEY and SMNVEV (reference sequence). CDR3 length: 14 amino acids. Here the CDR3 DNA reads TGTGCCAGCAGTTTACGGGGACGCACAGATACGCAGTATTTT. This gives the protein CASSLRGRTDTQYF.